One sample yielded the 4 T cell receptor beta chains listed below, sequenced in a study of shared clonotypes between healthy human individuals. Method: immunoSEQ multiplex PCR; TCRdb's copy keeps in-frame clones and lacks some. The repertoire consists of over 850,000 clones, with about 84% occurring once and the leading ten covering more than 0.5%. Sequenced material: memory CD4+ T cells from PBMCs. Documented subset: CD45RA-negative fraction. The receptors were sampled from a man aged 18 to 35 in good health. Some clones in this sample may be carry-over from other donors' samples.

In its sample, this clone was seen once. The rearrangement links TRBV29-1 to TRBJ2-5, with D unresolved. Germline CDR1 and CDR2: SQVTM and ANQGSEA. This CDR3 has 13 residues. Trimming removed 6 bases at V and 1 base at J, with 12 bases between. In nucleotides, the CDR3 is TGCAGCGTGCTTCTACAGAGCCAAGAGACCCAGTACTTC. Protein product: CSVLLQSQETQYF. Filled out from reference TRBV29-1 and TRBJ2-5, the complete variable domain reads SAVISQKPSRDICQRGTSLTIQCQVDSQVTMMFWYRQQPGQSLTLIATANQGSEATYESGFVIDKFPISRPNLTFSTLTVSNMSPEDSSIYLCSVLLQSQETQYFGPGTRLLVL.

A few counts support this clone. The rearrangement uses TRBV7-2 and TRBJ2-1; 11 bases map to TRBD2. Germline-derived CDR1 and CDR2 are SGHTA and FQGNSA. V lost 6 bases to trimming and J lost 5 bases; unmatched junction nucleotides: 0. The CDR3 totals 13 residues. The DNA for the CDR3 is TGTGCCAGCAGACTAGCGGGAGACAATGAGCAGTTCTTC. Its protein is CASRLAGDNEQFF.

To note about this clone: Distinct nucleotide sequences in the sample also encode this CDR3. The gene calls are TRBV5-1 and TRBJ2-7; D is uncertain. Trimming left V 0 bases short and J 0 bases short, with 7 bases between. From germline, CDR1 is SGHRS and CDR2 YFSETQ. The CDR3 has 14 residues. CDR3 residues: CASSLEAFSYEQYF. For the CDR3, the DNA is TGCGCCAGCAGCTTGGAAGCCTTCTCCTACGAGCAGTACTTC.

The gene calls are TRBV28 and TRBJ1-5; tentative D call: TRBD1 (5 bases). Germline V gene data show CDR1 as MDHEN and CDR2 as SYDVKM. The V and J ends lost 3 bases and 3 bases respectively, with 9 bases between them. This CDR3 contains 14 residues. The CDR3 DNA reads as TGTGCCAGCAGTTTGGGGGGTTACAATCAGCCCCAGCATTTT. Protein sequence: CASSLGGYNQPQHF.